A single sample is the source of the 10 T cell receptor beta chains below, sequenced in a study of cytomegalovirus exposure and HLA in healthy donors (dated by TCRdb to about 2017). The method was the immunoSEQ multiplex PCR assay. The multiplex PCR relied on a mix of 60 forward primers for TCR Vbeta segments and 13 reverse primers for TCR Jbeta segments. TCRdb carries this immuneACCESS record with in-frame sequences only. Its versions omit some clonotypes, under half of them owing to an unresolved V gene in the studies checked, with the rest unexplained. Here the sample has about 150,000 clones; roughly 79% occur a single time. Approximately 2.8% of the sample comes from the top ten. The sample comprised PBMCs. The origin of the receptors is a man aged 18 to 35 in good health and CMV-seronegative.

The chain carries TRBV5-4 and TRBJ1-4; 7 positions agree with TRBD1. The CDR3 is made up of 13 amino acids. V was pared by 2 bases and J by 5 bases, with 0 bases of the junction left unmatched. Germline CDR1 reads SGHNT; CDR2 reads YYREEE (reference sequence). The CDR3 here is CASSFRGNEKLFF. As DNA, the CDR3 is TGTGCCAGCAGCTTCAGGGGGAATGAAAAACTGTTTTTT.

V and J are TRBV6-5 and TRBJ2-4; the D gene is possibly TRBD1 (6 bases). Germline CDR1 MNHEY, CDR2 SVGAGI. The CDR3 contains 14 residues. Trimming took 5 bases from V and 1 from J, leaving 9 bases between them. Written as DNA, the CDR3 is TGTGCCAGCAGTCGGGACAACGCCAAAAACATTCAGTACTTC. Translated, it gives CASSRDNAKNIQYF.

This clone was counted a few times. The rearrangement links TRBV28 to TRBJ2-7, with 7 bases fitting TRBD2. With V trimmed by 8 bases and J by 4 bases, 8 bases remained unmatched. Germline CDR1 MDHEN, CDR2 SYDVKM. The CDR3 runs 13 residues. The CDR3 DNA follows: TGTGCCAGCTCTGGGGAGGGTTCATACGAGCAGTACGTC. Its protein is CASSGEGSYEQYV.

This rearrangement joins TRBV5-4 to TRBJ2-6, with D perhaps matching TRBD1 (6 bases). The V and J ends lost 0 bases and 2 bases respectively, with 15 bases between them. The length of the CDR3 is 18 residues. CDR1 is SGHNT, CDR2 YYREEE, per germline (reference sequence). The CDR3 sequence is CASSLAPIQGTGANVLTF. In nucleotides, the CDR3 is TGTGCCAGCAGCTTGGCCCCTATACAGGGTACTGGGGCCAACGTCCTGACTTTC.

The rearrangement uses TRBV29-1 and TRBJ1-1; D is ambiguous. Germline values: CDR1 SQVTM, CDR2 ANQGSEA. The CDR3 spans 14 residues. V was trimmed by 4 bases and J by 0 bases, leaving 12 bases between them. The chain's CDR3 is CSVVDWPLNTEAFF. DNA for the CDR3: TGCAGCGTTGTAGACTGGCCGTTGAACACTGAAGCTTTCTTT.

This sequence joins TRBV11-2 and TRBJ2-1, with 7 bases that match TRBD1. The CDR3 consists of 17 residues. V was pared by 2 bases and J by 2 bases, with 9 bases of the junction left unmatched. Germline loops: CDR1 SGHAT, CDR2 FQNNGV. CDR3 DNA sequence: TGTGCCAGCAGCTTATGGCCGACAGGGAACACCTACAATGAGCAGTTCTTC. This encodes CASSLWPTGNTYNEQFF.

This rearrangement joins TRBV6-5 to TRBJ2-5, with TRBD1 matching 7 bases. From germline, CDR1 is MNHEY and CDR2 SVGAGI. The CDR3 totals 13 residues. J gave up 3 bases and V 2 bases, and 0 bases lay outside the gene matches. The CDR3 DNA sequence: TGTGCCAGCAGTTACGGGACAGAAGAGACCCAGTACTTC. Protein: CASSYGTEETQYF.

The J gene is TRBJ1-2, the V gene TRBV5-1, with 7 nucleotides matching TRBD1. Per germline, CDR1 SGHRS and CDR2 YFSETQ. J gave up 6 bases and V 4 bases, and 9 bases lay outside the gene matches. The CDR3 runs 14 residues. The CDR3 DNA follows: TGCGCCAGCAGCCAACAGGGGATTTCGGATGGCTACACCTTC. Residues: CASSQQGISDGYTF.

J is TRBJ1-2 and V is TRBV5-6; 9 bases match TRBD1. Trimming cost V 2 bases and J 5 bases; bases outside gene matches: 10. The CDR3 is 16 residues long. Germline V gives CDR1 SGHDT, CDR2 YYEEEE. The CDR3 loop reads CASSLTGGEREYGYTF. The CDR3 bases are TGTGCCAGCAGCTTAACAGGGGGCGAAAGGGAATATGGCTACACCTTC.

The chain carries TRBV19 and TRBJ2-1, with 8 bases matching TRBD2. V lost 5 bases to trimming and J lost 4 bases; unmatched junction nucleotides: 4. The germline gives CDR1 LNHDA, CDR2 SQIVND (reference sequence). This CDR3 spans 14 amino acids. CDR3 DNA sequence: TGTGCCAGTAGTCGGGGGGGTACTTACAATGAGCAGTTCTTC. Its protein is CASSRGGTYNEQFF.